One sample yielded the 26 T cell receptor beta chains listed below, sequenced in a study of blood T cell repertoires in COVID-19 (dated by TCRdb to 2020 to 2021). The library was prepared using the immunoSEQ multiplex PCR assay. The immuneACCESS repertoire file appears here via TCRdb, limited to in-frame rearrangements. These files lack a portion of the clones; in checked studies, under half of the deficit traces to unresolved V genes, and the cause of the others is not known. The sample yields 270,000 or so clones; approximately 91% were counted once. The ten largest clones represent approximately 2.5% of the sample. The source material was PBMCs or T cells enriched from blood (not recorded which). The receptors were sampled from a woman aged 40 to 50 with acute COVID-19.

The chain is built from TRBV30 and TRBJ1-2; D may be TRBD1 (5 bases). This CDR3 spans 12 amino acids. The V end lost 4 bases, the J end lost 4 bases, and 10 bases lay between the germline ends. Germline V CDR1 and CDR2: GTSNPN, SVGIG (reference sequence). This CDR3 reads CAWNGGGYGYTF. As DNA, the CDR3 is TGTGCCTGGAATGGGGGGGGCTATGGCTACACCTTC.

The chain has TRBV6-2 or TRBV6-3 and TRBJ1-2; possible D gene TRBD1, 5 bases. V was clipped by 3 bases and J by 3 bases, with 14 bases between them. Germline assignment: CDR1 MNHEY and CDR2 SVGEGT. There are 15 residues in the CDR3. Here the CDR3 reads CASSYAGKRDYGYTF. For the CDR3, the DNA is TGTGCCAGCAGTTATGCAGGGAAAAGGGACTATGGCTACACCTTC.

V and J are TRBV7-3 and TRBJ2-3; possible D gene TRBD2, 5 bases. The CDR3 has 14 residues. Per the germline V gene, CDR1 is SGHTA and CDR2 is FQGTGA. The V end lost 0 bases, the J end lost 6 bases, and 10 bases lay between the germline ends. The CDR3 reads CASSLTMGADTQYF. The CDR3 nucleotides are TGTGCCAGCAGCTTAACCATGGGAGCGGATACGCAGTATTTT.

The V gene is TRBV2, the J gene TRBJ2-1; 8 bases agree with TRBD2. With 6 bases clipped from V and 3 bases from J, the junction kept 10 bases outside the gene matches. Germline V gives CDR1 SNHLY, CDR2 FYNNEI. The CDR3 covers 16 residues. The DNA of the CDR3 is TGTGCCAGCAGCGGACGGGAGGGGAGAGGCTACAATGAGCAGTTCTTC. Encoded protein: CASSGREGRGYNEQFF.

The chain is built from TRBV7-6 and TRBJ2-7; TRBD2 matches at 7 bases. CDR3 length: 16 residues. Germline trimming cut 5 bases from V and 0 bases from J; bases unmatched to any gene: 10. CDR1 and CDR2 from the germline V gene are SGHVS and FNYEAQ. CDR3 protein: CASSPPTSDASYEQYF. The CDR3 DNA reads as TGTGCCAGCAGCCCACCTACTAGCGACGCCTCCTACGAGCAGTACTTC.

The V call is TRBV5-1, the J call TRBJ2-1, with 11 bases identical to TRBD2. Trimming took 3 bases from V and 4 from J; bases not matched to a gene: 9. Germline values: CDR1 SGHRS, CDR2 YFSETQ. The CDR3 runs 17 residues. The CDR3 bases are TGCGCCAGCAGCTCGGGACTAGCGGACCCCTTGTACAATGAGCAGTTCTTC. Encoded protein: CASSSGLADPLYNEQFF. The full variable domain, rest sourced from reference TRBV5-1 and TRBJ2-1, is KAGVTQTPRYLIKTRGQQVTLSCSPISGHRSVSWYQQTPGQGLQFLFEYFSETQRNKGNFPGRFSGRQFSNSRSEMNVSTLELGDSALYLCASSSGLADPLYNEQFFGPGTRLTVL.

V and J are TRBV27 and TRBJ2-7, with D possibly matching TRBD2 (7 bases). The CDR3 consists of 13 residues. Germline lookup yields CDR1 MNHEY and CDR2 SMNVEV (reference sequence). V lost 4 bases and J 7 bases, leaving 14 bases between the germline ends. The CDR3 DNA sequence: TGTGCCAGCAGTTGGGGGGGCCCGGGGGAGCAGTACTTC. This sequence encodes CASSWGGPGEQYF.

The V and J genes are TRBV29-1 and TRBJ2-6; D gene unclear. Germline values: CDR1 SQVTM, CDR2 ANQGSEA. This CDR3 region has 13 residues. Trimming stripped 7 bases from V and 1 base from J, with 8 bases between. The CDR3 bases are TGCAGCGCAATCTCTTCTGGGGCCAACGTCCTGACTTTC. Residues: CSAISSGANVLTF.

Only a few counts were recorded for this clone. The V call is TRBV5-1, the J call TRBJ1-1; D not certain. From germline, CDR1 is SGHRS and CDR2 YFSETQ. The CDR3 sequence is 15 residues long. The ends were cut back, 0 bases at V and 1 base at J, with 10 bases in the middle. CDR3 sequence reads: CASSLEGGKNTEAFF. The DNA of the CDR3 is TGCGCCAGCAGCTTGGAGGGCGGGAAGAACACTGAAGCTTTCTTT.

The rearrangement links TRBV4-3 to TRBJ2-5, with 11 bases identical to TRBD2. Looked up from germline, CDR1 is LGHNA and CDR2 is YSLEER. The CDR3 sequence is 15 residues long. V dropped 4 bases and J dropped 3; count of bases not matched to a gene: 4. The CDR3 coding sequence is TGCGCCAGCAGCCTTGGGACTAGCGGAAAAGAGACCCAGTACTTC. Translating gives CASSLGTSGKETQYF.

The chain joins TRBV7-8 to TRBJ1-2; 8 nucleotides match TRBD1. CDR1 and CDR2 from the germline V gene are SGHVS and FQNEAQ. The junction had 15 bases not matched to a gene; V was cut back by 5 bases and J by 10 bases. The CDR3 is 15 amino acids. Here the CDR3 reads CASSAGGDRPRDYTF. The CDR3 nucleotides are TGTGCCAGCAGCGCAGGGGGGGACAGGCCCCGGGACTACACCTTC.

The CDR3 is CATSLHRDYEQFF. CDR3 DNA: TGTGCCACCAGCCTCCACAGGGATTATGAGCAGTTCTTC. The chain has TRBV15 and TRBJ2-1, with TRBD1 as a possible D gene (6 bases). The V end was cut by 5 bases, the J end by 8 bases, with 13 bases between. Germline lookup yields CDR1 LNHNV and CDR2 YYDKDF (reference sequence). The CDR3 covers 13 residues.

This sequence joins TRBV7-9 and TRBJ1-6; 7 bases map to TRBD1. Germline V gene lookup returns CDR1 SEHNR and CDR2 FQNEAQ (reference sequence). This CDR3 has 15 residues. With 0 bases clipped from V and 9 bases from J, the junction kept 5 bases outside the gene matches. The CDR3 loop reads CASSLATGVGSPLHF. DNA of the CDR3: TGTGCCAGCAGCTTAGCCACAGGGGTTGGTTCACCCCTCCACTTT. Full variable domain (missing parts from reference TRBV7-9 and TRBJ1-6): DTGVSQNPRHKITKRGQNVTFRCDPISEHNRLYWYRQTLGQGPEFLTYFQNEAQLEKSRLLSDRFSAERPKGSFSTLEIQRTEQGDSAMYLCASSLATGVGSPLHFGNGTRLTVT.

The chain uses TRBV27 and TRBJ2-1; D might be TRBD2 (5 bases). The V end was cut by 3 bases, the J end by 6 bases, with 15 bases between. CDR1 is MNHEY, CDR2 SMNVEV, per germline (reference sequence). The CDR3 is made up of 15 amino acids. CDR3 nucleotide sequence: TGTGCCAGCAGTTTGAGGGCGGGCAGGACCAATGAGCAGTTCTTC. Residues: CASSLRAGRTNEQFF.

This clone was counted a single time. The V and J genes are TRBV15 and TRBJ2-7; 8 nucleotides agree with TRBD1. The germline CDR1 and CDR2 sequences are LNHNV and YYDKDF (reference sequence). The V gene end was trimmed by 3 bases and the J gene end by 2 bases; junction bases not matched to a gene: 6. The CDR3 is made up of 15 amino acids. The CDR3 loop is CATSRDKQGAYEQYF. CDR3 DNA: TGTGCCACCAGCAGGGATAAACAGGGGGCCTACGAGCAGTACTTC.

The chain carries TRBV4-1 and TRBJ2-5; tentative D call: TRBD1 (8 bases). V lost 6 bases, J lost 3 bases, and 17 bases lay in between. The CDR3 is made up of 15 amino acids. CDR1 is MGHRA, CDR2 YSYEKL, per germline. The CDR3 reads CASSRNTGGEETQYF. The CDR3 DNA is TGCGCCAGCAGTCGAAATACAGGGGGGGAAGAGACCCAGTACTTC.

The chain employs TRBV27 and TRBJ1-4; perhaps TRBD1 as D (5 bases). V dropped 3 bases and J dropped 6 bases, with 17 bases sitting between them. Germline V gene lookup returns CDR1 MNHEY and CDR2 SMNVEV (reference sequence). The CDR3 has 16 amino acids. CDR3 residues: CASSFAFGQGDEKLFF. CDR3 nucleotide sequence: TGTGCCAGCAGTTTCGCCTTCGGCCAAGGGGATGAAAAACTGTTTTTT.

Concerning this clone: The DNA is omitted, as the CDR3 cannot be located on it reliably, and the CDR3 follows TCRdb's listing. V usage is TRBV5-1 and J usage is TRBJ2-1; the listed D gene, TRBD1, was not tested against the DNA. Germline V gene sequence: CDR1 SGHRS, CDR2 YFSETQ. Both ends counted, the CDR3 spans 13 residues. This CDR3 is CASSLVAGGTWFF.

V usage is TRBV29-1 and J usage is TRBJ2-1; D ambiguous. Looked up from germline, CDR1 is SQVTM and CDR2 is ANQGSEA. Trimming shortened V by 1 base and J by 5 bases, and 6 bases separated the two germline ends. This CDR3 contains 12 residues. DNA of the CDR3: TGCAGCGTTGAAGTACTTCACAATGAGCAGTTCTTC. Translating gives CSVEVLHNEQFF.

The rearrangement uses TRBV25-1 and TRBJ1-1, with D possibly being TRBD1 (6 bases). Per the germline V gene, CDR1 is MGHDK and CDR2 is SYGVNS. This CDR3 has 16 amino acids. V lost 1 base, J lost 9 bases, and 21 bases lay in between. The CDR3 DNA follows: TGTGCCAGCAGTGAATCGGGGAACCCGCAGGGGCGGAAAGCTTTCTTT. Translation gives CASSESGNPQGRKAFF. Looking up the rest from reference TRBV25-1 and TRBJ1-1 gives the full variable domain: EADIYQTPRYLVIGTGKKITLECSQTMGHDKMYWYQQDPGMELHLIHYSYGVNSTEKGDLSSESTVSRIRTEHFPLTLESARPSHTSQYLCASSESGNPQGRKAFFGQGTRLTVV.

The chain has TRBV6-7 and TRBJ2-7, with 7 bases that match TRBD2. TRBV6-7 falls under the ORF class, with uncertain function. This CDR3 region has 14 residues. Losses at the gene ends were 9 bases for V and 0 bases for J; bases not matched to a gene: 8. The CDR3 spells CASSHGRSSYEQYF. The CDR3 nucleotides read TGTGCCAGTAGCCACGGGAGGAGCTCCTACGAGCAGTACTTC.

The chain uses TRBV24-1 and TRBJ2-5, with 8 bases lining up with TRBD1. The junction had 10 bases not matched to a gene; V was cut back by 3 bases and J by 5 bases. Germline values: CDR1 KGHDR, CDR2 SFDVKD. The length of the CDR3 is 16 residues. The CDR3, as DNA: TGTGCCACCAGTGATAGAGGACAGGGAGGCTTGGAGACCCAGTACTTC. It translates to CATSDRGQGGLETQYF.

Only a few counts were recorded for this clone. The chain combines TRBV2 with TRBJ2-7, with 9 bases that match TRBD1. Germline CDR1 and CDR2: SNHLY and FYNNEI. Trimming at V came to 4 bases and at J to 4 bases, leaving 5 bases not matched to a gene. This CDR3 spans 14 amino acids. The CDR3, as DNA: TGTGCCAGCAGTGGGACAGGGGCTGGGTACGAGCAGTACTTC. Translated: CASSGTGAGYEQYF.

The genes are TRBV20-1 and TRBJ1-5; 9 bases are a match to TRBD1. The V gene end was trimmed by 3 bases and the J gene end by 1 base; junction bases not matched to a gene: 7. In germline, CDR1 is DFQATT, CDR2 SNEGSKA (reference sequence). This CDR3 region has 16 residues. In DNA, the CDR3 is TGCAGTGCTAGTTGGGGACAGGGAATCAGCAATCAGCCCCAGCATTTT. It translates to CSASWGQGISNQPQHF.

The rearrangement uses TRBV6-5 and TRBJ2-2, with D possibly being TRBD2 (7 bases). CDR1 is MNHEY and CDR2 is SVGAGI in the germline V gene. The germline V and J ends were trimmed by 4 bases and 1 base, with 10 bases remaining between them. The CDR3 is 15 residues long. The CDR3 loop reads CASSWEGQNTGELFF. The CDR3 nucleotides read TGTGCCAGCAGTTGGGAGGGACAGAACACCGGGGAGCTGTTTTTT.

The chain employs TRBV7-2 and TRBJ2-5; D is unclear. The CDR3 runs 13 residues. Germline CDR1 and CDR2: SGHTA and FQGNSA. The V end lost 5 bases, the J end lost 2 bases, and 9 bases lay between the germline ends. CDR3 coding DNA: TGTGCCAGCAGCACCACTAATCAAGAGACCCAGTACTTC. It codes for CASSTTNQETQYF.